The 2 T cell receptor beta chains below were found in one sample sequenced in a study of T cells in Graves' hyperthyroidism and ophthalmopathy. TCR beta CDR3 region amplification was performed from RNA transcripts. The HTBI primer set drove a first-round RT-PCR of the TCR CDR3. TCRdb processed the multiplex PCR reads anew with MiXCR; each CDR3 protein has one entry. The sample contains approximately 380,000 distinct CDR3 sequences, over 13% of which appear only once. The specimen sequenced was blood. These receptors came from a man aged 45 to 65 with Graves' ophthalmopathy.

The rearrangement links TRBV4-1 to TRBJ2-3; possible D gene TRBD1, 6 bases. V shed 8 bases and J shed 2 bases, with 11 bases lying between them. Germline V lookup: CDR1 MGHRA, CDR2 YSYEKL. This CDR3 has 13 residues. CDR3 loop: CASGTGYTDTQYF. CDR3 coding DNA: TGCGCCAGCGGAACAGGGTACACAGATACGCAGTATTTT.

V usage is TRBV28 and J usage is TRBJ2-7, with TRBD2 as a possible D gene (5 bases). Germline CDR1 is MDHEN and CDR2 is SYDVKM. This CDR3 spans 13 amino acids. V dropped 5 bases and J dropped 5 bases, with 13 bases sitting between them. DNA of the CDR3: TGTGCCAGCAGTCCCCGGGATGAGGACGAGCAGTACTTC. This gives the protein CASSPRDEDEQYF. Combining the CDR3 with reference TRBV28 and TRBJ2-7 gives the whole variable domain DVKVTQSSRYLVKRTGEKVFLECVQDMDHENMFWYRQDPGLGLRLIYFSYDVKMKEKGDIPEGYSVSREKKERFSLILESASTNQTSMYLCASSPRDEDEQYFGPGTRLTVT.